This T cell receptor beta chain is from a study of blood T cell repertoires in COVID-19. Study details: The cDNA or gDNA used as material had been derived from T cells, B-cell-depleted T cells, or PBMCs.

The germline V gene encodes CDR1 LGHNA and CDR2 YNFKEQ. J gave up 4 bases and V 1 base, and 7 bases lay outside the gene matches. The CDR3 length is 17 residues. The authors' processing: How many nucleated cells were present was estimated from reference gene primer amplification. Sequencing was performed with immunoSEQ multiplex PCR; in TCRdb, only in-frame clones are kept and a portion is missing. Clone size and V and J calls were adopted from that table, with D and trimming inferred from the DNA. The sample holds almost 95,000 clones; roughly 89% are singletons and the top ten take 18%. This chain uses TRBV4-2 with TRBJ2-3; 11 bases map to TRBD2. This TCR derives from a woman aged 60-75 years with COVID-19, enrolled during active disease. Sequenced input: peripheral blood. The CDR3: CASSQGVAGGPPDTQYF. The CDR3, as DNA: TGTGCCAGCAGCCAAGGAGTAGCGGGGGGGCCCCCAGATACGCAGTATTTT.